This T cell receptor beta chain derives from a study of blood T cell repertoires in COVID-19 (dated by TCRdb to 2018 to 2020). Notes on the research overall: Samples covering the acute and convalescent phases of COVID-19 were provided by collaborators in the United States, Italy and Spain. A de-identified subject ID, COVID-19 status, age in years and sex were almost always included in the sample metadata. Subjects who had been exposed to COVID-19, were actively infected with it, or had recovered from it provided the deeply sampled blood TCRbeta repertoires that made up the dataset. HLA class I and class II types, where available, came from metadata supplied by the sample provider rather than from assay-based typing. The repertoires were released in a freely available public database intended as a resource for research on the immune response to SARS-CoV-2. The material from the prospective study consisted of cDNA or gDNA derived from T cells, B-cell-depleted T cells, or PBMCs. Samples came from the ongoing ImmuneRACE study (first 160 participants) plus 1,254 subjects from 6 global collaborators.

There are 19 amino acids in the CDR3, from cysteine to phenylalanine inclusive. The DNA shown is the 57-base CDR3, in frame from base 1. As encoded in the germline V gene, CDR1 is LGHNA while CDR2 is YNFKEQ. Trimming takes 1 base from V and 1 base from J, and the germline ends sit 21 bases apart. Enrolling through a virtual design, the prospective study's participants ranged in age from roughly 18 to 95 years and lived across around 25 United States geographic areas. To assign participants to cohorts, the prospective study relied on clinical history that participants themselves reported in a screening survey and a study questionnaire. ImmuneRACE Cohort 3 recovered participants were defined by two consecutive negative NP/OP PCR tests, healthcare professional clearance, or symptom resolution. In the prospective study, mobile phlebotomists collected whole blood, serum and a nasopharyngeal or oropharyngeal swab from each participant. Prospective study participants could optionally give additional blood draws and questionnaires over a roughly two-month period. Blood samples from the prospective study were shipped frozen or at room temperature prior to DNA extraction.

General conclusions and limits of the study: The quantity of clinical and demographic metadata differed by source and by participant and was supplied without curation.

This clone has just one count. Its antigen remains undetermined. The record has no base qualities; no much larger clone is one base away. TCRbeta CDR3 regions were amplified from genomic DNA by means of the immunoSEQ Assay, a bias-controlled multiplex PCR. As for how the authors treated the data: The number of nucleated cells in each sample was estimated by amplification of reference gene primers within the assay. To quantify the absolute abundance of each unique TCRbeta CDR3 rearrangement, sequence reads were collapsed and filtered. Productive Simpson clonality was computed per sample as the square root of Simpson's diversity index over productive rearrangements. Imported from immuneACCESS, the table was reduced by TCRdb to in-frame sequences with V and J called. These copies leave out some clones; in studies compared against another copy, an unresolved V gene accounts for under half, and the cause of the remainder is not known. V, J and clone size are those of that table, while D and trimming were read from the DNA. This sample comprises about 210,000 clones, over 75% of them detected only once. The ten largest account for around 9% of the sample.

The sequence was collected from a man aged 35 to 55 who had recovered from COVID-19. The sequence is built from TRBV4-2 and TRBJ2-3; the D gene cannot be named for sure. Sequencing was carried out using PBMCs or T cells enriched from blood (not recorded which). The nucleotide sequence is TGTGCCAGCAGCCAAGGGTCTATGAGGAAGAATTACGGCACAGATACGCAGTATTTT. This is translated as CASSQGSMRKNYGTDTQYF.